Shown below are 8 T cell receptor beta chains from a single sample sequenced in a study of shared clonotypes between healthy human individuals (dated by TCRdb to the early 2020s). Libraries came from the immunoSEQ multiplex PCR assay. TCRdb carries this immuneACCESS record with in-frame sequences only. Its versions omit some clonotypes, under half of them owing to an unresolved V gene in the studies checked, with the rest unexplained. A total of hundreds of thousands of clones appear in this sample, approximately 80% of them only once. Together, the top ten hold approximately 12% of the sample. Sequenced material: PBMCs. The receptors derive from a woman between 40 and 55 years old in good health. Some clones in this sample may be carry-over from other donors' samples.

This clone has a handful of counts. V gene TRBV5-1 combines with J gene TRBJ2-6, with D possibly being TRBD1 (5 bases). Germline CDR1 and CDR2: SGHRS and YFSETQ. The CDR3 totals 16 residues. Trimming cost V 7 bases and J 3 bases, with 17 bases left between them. The CDR3 sequence: CASGQGSTLGANVLTF. CDR3 nucleotides: TGCGCCAGCGGGCAGGGAAGCACTCTTGGGGCCAACGTCCTGACTTTC.

V and J are TRBV18 and TRBJ2-5; D unresolved. Deletions cut 1 base from V and 7 bases from J, with 7 bases between. Germline loops: CDR1 KGHSH, CDR2 LQKENI. The length of the CDR3 is 12 residues. The chain's CDR3 is CASSPRLGTQYF. DNA for the CDR3: TGTGCCAGCTCACCACGCCTCGGGACCCAGTACTTC.

V gene TRBV28 combines with J gene TRBJ2-7; D remains unclear. CDR3 length equals 13 residues. The germline V and J ends were trimmed by 5 bases and 2 bases, with 10 bases remaining between them. CDR1 MDHEN and CDR2 SYDVKM come from the germline V gene. This CDR3 is CASSMDEPYEQYF. In nucleotides, the CDR3 is TGTGCCAGCAGTATGGACGAGCCCTACGAGCAGTACTTC.

The chain links TRBV30 to TRBJ2-5; 7 bases align to TRBD2. The V gene's germline CDR1 is GTSNPN and CDR2 SVGIG (reference sequence). V shed 0 bases, J shed 2 bases, and the junction held 3 bases outside the gene matches. The CDR3 contains 14 residues. CDR3 loop: CAWSVKGGQETQYF. CDR3 DNA sequence: TGTGCCTGGAGTGTTAAGGGAGGGCAAGAGACCCAGTACTTC.

CDR3 sequence: CASSLRAGYEQYF. In nucleotides, the CDR3 is TGTGCCAGCAGTCTCCGGGCAGGGTACGAGCAGTACTTC. The chain couples TRBV27 to TRBJ2-7, with D maybe TRBD1 (5 bases). The length of the CDR3 is 13 residues. With 5 bases removed from V and 4 bases from J, the gap between germline ends came to 12 bases. Germline V gene data show CDR1 as MNHEY and CDR2 as SMNVEV (reference sequence).

This clone was seen many times. Distinct nucleotide sequences in the sample also encode this CDR3. V gene TRBV5-4 combines with J gene TRBJ2-1; the match to TRBD2 covers 8 bases. V dropped 0 bases and J dropped 2; count of bases not matched to a gene: 4. The CDR3 runs 16 residues. Germline-derived CDR1 and CDR2 are SGHNT and YYREEE (reference sequence). The chain's CDR3 is CASSLVAGGPYNEQFF. The CDR3, as DNA: TGTGCCAGCAGCTTGGTTGCGGGAGGCCCCTACAATGAGCAGTTCTTC.

The CDR3 here is CASTPGGADTQYF. DNA of the CDR3: TGTGCCAGCACCCCGGGAGGTGCAGATACGCAGTATTTT. The V call is TRBV28, the J call TRBJ2-3; 7 bases match TRBD2. The germline V gene has CDR1 MDHEN and CDR2 SYDVKM. The junction had 5 bases not matched to a gene; V was cut back by 7 bases and J by 4 bases. The CDR3 length is 13 residues.

V usage is TRBV7-8 and J usage is TRBJ1-5, with no clear D. V was clipped by 1 base and J by 3 bases, with 7 bases between them. From germline, CDR1 is SGHVS and CDR2 FQNEAQ. The CDR3 extends over 14 amino acids. The CDR3 DNA reads TGTGCCAGCAGCTTAGGAGGGTACAATCAGCCCCAGCATTTT. It codes for CASSLGGYNQPQHF.